The clone carrying this T cell receptor (beta chain) was detected a few times. The entry originates in a study of cytomegalovirus exposure and HLA in healthy donors. 60 Vbeta and 13 Jbeta primers were used in PCR. The assay was immunoSEQ multiplex PCR, and TCRdb's table has in-frame clones only and misses some. The sample carries roughly 150,000 clones, more than 9.5% recorded once. Germline assignment: CDR1 MNHEY and CDR2 SVGAGI. V trimming: 2 bases; J trimming: 10 bases; junction bases outside the gene matches: 10. The CDR3 runs to 16 residues. V and J are TRBV6-5 and TRBJ1-6, with 8 bases lining up with TRBD1. The sequencing input was PBMCs. This TCR was recovered from a man between 50 and 59 years old in good health and CMV-seronegative. The CDR3 coding sequence is TGTGCCAGCAGTTACCCTGGCCAGGGGGCAGGATCACCCCTCCACTTT. Translation: CASSYPGQGAGSPLHF.